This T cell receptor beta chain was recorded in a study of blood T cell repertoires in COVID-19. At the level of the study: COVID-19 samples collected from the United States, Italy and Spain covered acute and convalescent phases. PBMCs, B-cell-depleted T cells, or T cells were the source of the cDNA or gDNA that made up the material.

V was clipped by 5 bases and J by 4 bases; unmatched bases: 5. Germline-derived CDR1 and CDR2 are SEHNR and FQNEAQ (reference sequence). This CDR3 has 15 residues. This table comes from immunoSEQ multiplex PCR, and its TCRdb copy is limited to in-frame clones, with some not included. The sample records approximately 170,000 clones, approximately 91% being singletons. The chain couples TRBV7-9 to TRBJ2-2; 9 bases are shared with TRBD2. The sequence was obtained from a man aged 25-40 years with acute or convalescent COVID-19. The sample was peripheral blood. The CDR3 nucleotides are TGTGCCAGCAGCCGGCTTAGCGGGGGCACCGGGGAGCTGTTTTTT. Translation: CASSRLSGGTGELFF.